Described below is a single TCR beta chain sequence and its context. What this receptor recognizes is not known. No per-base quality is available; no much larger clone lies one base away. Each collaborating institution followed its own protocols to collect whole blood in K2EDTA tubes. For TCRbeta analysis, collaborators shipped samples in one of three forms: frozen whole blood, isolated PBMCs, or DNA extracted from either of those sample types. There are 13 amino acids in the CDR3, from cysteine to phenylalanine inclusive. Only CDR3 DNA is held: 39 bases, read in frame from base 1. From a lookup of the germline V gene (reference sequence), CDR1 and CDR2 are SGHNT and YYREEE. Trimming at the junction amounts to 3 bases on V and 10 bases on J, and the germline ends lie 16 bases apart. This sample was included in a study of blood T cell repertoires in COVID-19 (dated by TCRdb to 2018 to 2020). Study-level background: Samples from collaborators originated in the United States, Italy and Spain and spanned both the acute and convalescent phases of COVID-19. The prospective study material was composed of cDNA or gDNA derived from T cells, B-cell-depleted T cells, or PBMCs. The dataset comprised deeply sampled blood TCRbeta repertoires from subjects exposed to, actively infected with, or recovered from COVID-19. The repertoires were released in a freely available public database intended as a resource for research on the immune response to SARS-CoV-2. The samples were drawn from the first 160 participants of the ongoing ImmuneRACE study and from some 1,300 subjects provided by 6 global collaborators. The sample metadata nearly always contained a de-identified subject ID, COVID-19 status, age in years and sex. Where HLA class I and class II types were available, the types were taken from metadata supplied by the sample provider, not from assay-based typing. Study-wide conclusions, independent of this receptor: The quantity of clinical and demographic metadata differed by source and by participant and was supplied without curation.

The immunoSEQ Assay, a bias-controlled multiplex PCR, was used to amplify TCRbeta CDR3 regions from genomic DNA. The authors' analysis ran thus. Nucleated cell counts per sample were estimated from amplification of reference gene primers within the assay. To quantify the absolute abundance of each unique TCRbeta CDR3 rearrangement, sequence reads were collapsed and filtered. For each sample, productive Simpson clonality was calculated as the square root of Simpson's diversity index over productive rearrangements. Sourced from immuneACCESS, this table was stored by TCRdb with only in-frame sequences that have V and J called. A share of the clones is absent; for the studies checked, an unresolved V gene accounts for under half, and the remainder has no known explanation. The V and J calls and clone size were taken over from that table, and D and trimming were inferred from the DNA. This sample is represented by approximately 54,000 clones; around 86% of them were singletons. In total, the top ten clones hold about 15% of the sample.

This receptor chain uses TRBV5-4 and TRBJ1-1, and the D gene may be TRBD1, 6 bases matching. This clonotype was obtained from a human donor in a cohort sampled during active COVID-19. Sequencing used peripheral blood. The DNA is TGTGCCAGCAGCTCCCAGGGGTGGGGTGGAGCTTTCTTT. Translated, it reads CASSSQGWGGAFF.